These 18 T cell receptor beta chains share one sample of origin, sequenced in a study of T cell repertoires in cytomegalovirus infection. Each CDR3 protein gets one entry after TCRdb re-called the reads with MiXCR. This sample has roughly 150,000 distinct CDR3 sequences, with about 20% found just once. Their cognate antigens are unknown. The input for sequencing was CD8+ T cells from cultured PBMCs, taken from culture after CMV antigen stimulation. The source is a human donor in good health (CMV status not recorded). Some clones in this sample may be carry-over from other donors' samples.

The J gene is TRBJ2-7, the V gene TRBV7-9; maybe TRBD2 (6 bases). This CDR3 has 15 residues. The germline gives CDR1 SEHNR, CDR2 FQNEAQ (reference sequence). V shed 5 bases and J shed 9 bases, with 23 bases lying between them. This chain's CDR3 is CASSTNRDSDGGQYF. In DNA form, the CDR3 reads TGTGCCAGCAGCACTAACCGGGACTCCGACGGTGGGCAGTACTTC.

The CDR3, as DNA: TGTGCCAGCAGCTCCACAGGATACAATCAGCCCCAGCATTTT. Translation gives CASSSTGYNQPQHF. The chain recombines TRBV7-8 with TRBJ1-5; D possibly corresponds to TRBD1 (5 bases). Germline lookup yields CDR1 SGHVS and CDR2 FQNEAQ. The CDR3 loop spans 14 amino acids. The V end lost 4 bases, the J end lost 3 bases, and 10 bases lay between the germline ends. The variable domain in full, completed from reference TRBV7-8 and TRBJ1-5, reads GAGVSQSPRYKVAKRGQDVALRCDPISGHVSLFWYQQALGQGPEFLTYFQNEAQLDKSGLPSDRFFAERPEGSVSTLKIQRTQQEDSAVYLCASSSTGYNQPQHFGDGTRLSIL.

The chain employs TRBV12-3 or TRBV12-4 and TRBJ2-3, with D unclear. Trimming removed 6 bases from V and 10 bases from J, with 17 bases in between. This CDR3 region has 13 residues. As DNA, the CDR3 is TGTGCCAGCAGCCCCGCTTCCCCTGACGCGCAGTATTTT. Translating gives CASSPASPDAQYF.

V is TRBV12-5 and J is TRBJ2-7; TRBD2 matches 10 bases. Germline V gene data show CDR1 as LGHNT and CDR2 as FRNRAP. V lost 7 bases, J lost 3 bases, and 3 bases stayed unmatched. This CDR3 is built from 13 residues. The CDR3: CASVAGGLYEQYF. The CDR3 DNA sequence: TGTGCTAGTGTAGCGGGGGGCCTCTACGAGCAGTACTTC.

This clonotype was recorded a few times. The V gene is TRBV20-1, the J gene TRBJ1-1; D uncertain. This CDR3 has 12 residues. The germline V gene has CDR1 DFQATT and CDR2 SNEGSKA (reference sequence). The ends were cut back, 7 bases at V and 2 bases at J, with 11 bases in the middle. The CDR3 DNA reads TGCAGTGGAGCTAAGGTTAACACTGAAGCTTTCTTT. Amino acids: CSGAKVNTEAFF.

V is TRBV6-2 or TRBV6-3 and J is TRBJ2-1; maybe TRBD2 (5 bases). This CDR3 is 14 amino acids long. The V end was cut by 5 bases, the J end by 2 bases, with 10 bases between. Looked up from germline, CDR1 is MNHEY and CDR2 is SVGEGT. CDR3 coding DNA: TGTGCCAGCAGTAAACTAGTGGCCTACAATGAGCAGTTCTTC. Translation: CASSKLVAYNEQFF.

This clonotype was counted only a few times. The V gene is TRBV5-6, the J gene TRBJ2-3; no reliable D call. The V end lost 4 bases, the J end lost 6 bases, and 15 bases lay between the germline ends. The CDR3 runs to 14 residues. CDR1 and CDR2 from the germline V gene are SGHDT and YYEEEE. CDR3 in DNA: TGTGCCAGCAGCCCCTACCTGGAAGCGGATACGCAGTATTTT. It codes for CASSPYLEADTQYF.

The rearrangement links TRBV6-5 to TRBJ1-1; 8 positions match TRBD1. This CDR3 has 16 residues. With V trimmed by 2 bases and J by 1 base, 6 bases remained unmatched. CDR1 is MNHEY, CDR2 SVGAGI, per germline. CDR3 sequence (DNA): TGTGCCAGCAGTTACCTTCCAGGGGGCACGAACACTGAAGCTTTCTTT. This sequence encodes CASSYLPGGTNTEAFF.

V is TRBV7-2 and J is TRBJ2-7; D is uncertain. CDR1 SGHTA and CDR2 FQGNSA come from the germline V gene. V was cut by 6 bases and J by 2 bases, with 11 bases left in between. The CDR3 sequence is 13 residues long. The CDR3 spells CASSWALTYEQYF. The CDR3 coding sequence is TGTGCCAGCAGTTGGGCCCTGACCTACGAGCAGTACTTC.

The chain has TRBV7-8 and TRBJ1-4; maybe TRBD1 (5 bases). This CDR3 spans 15 amino acids. Trimming shortened V by 5 bases and J by 8 bases, and 18 bases separated the two germline ends. Germline-derived CDR1 and CDR2 are SGHVS and FQNEAQ. The CDR3, as DNA: TGTGCCAGCAGCGTGGCCCTGCAGGGTGAGGAAAAACTGTTTTTT. It codes for CASSVALQGEEKLFF. Variable domain in full (rest from reference TRBV7-8 and TRBJ1-4): GAGVSQSPRYKVAKRGQDVALRCDPISGHVSLFWYQQALGQGPEFLTYFQNEAQLDKSGLPSDRFFAERPEGSVSTLKIQRTQQEDSAVYLCASSVALQGEEKLFFGSGTQLSVL.

This clonotype was picked up a small number of times. The rearrangement links TRBV27 to TRBJ2-7; 10 bases line up with TRBD2. Germline values: CDR1 MNHEY, CDR2 SMNVEV (reference sequence). The V and J ends lost 8 bases and 0 bases, in that order; junction bases with no gene match: 4. The CDR3 spans 14 residues. CDR3 sequence (DNA): TGTGCCAGCGGCACTAGCGGGGACTCCTACGAGCAGTACTTC. Encoded protein: CASGTSGDSYEQYF.

The DNA for the CDR3 is TGTGCCAGCAGCCTCAACAGGGCTAACTATGGCTACACCTTC. Its translation is CASSLNRANYGYTF. The chain joins TRBV7-2 to TRBJ1-2, with D possibly TRBD1 on 6 matching bases. The CDR3 totals 14 residues. V was pared by 5 bases and J by 0 bases, with 10 bases between. Looked up from germline, CDR1 is SGHTA and CDR2 is FQGNSA.

There are a few counts of this clonotype. The V and J genes are TRBV12-3 or TRBV12-4 and TRBJ1-1; D not certain. The CDR3 covers 15 residues. The V end lost 7 bases, the J end lost 0 bases, and 15 bases lay between the germline ends. The CDR3 DNA reads TGTGCCAGCATTAGCACGGGCCCTATGAACACTGAAGCTTTCTTT. It specifies CASISTGPMNTEAFF.

V usage is TRBV7-9 and J usage is TRBJ1-2; D gene ambiguous. Germline loops: CDR1 SEHNR, CDR2 FQNEAQ (reference sequence). Trimming cost V 1 base and J 8 bases, with 11 bases left between them. The CDR3 totals 13 residues. For the CDR3, the DNA is TGTGCCAGCAGCTTAGGGGCCCTTGGGGGCTACACCTTC. Its protein product is CASSLGALGGYTF. Filled out from reference TRBV7-9 and TRBJ1-2, the complete variable domain reads DTGVSQNPRHKITKRGQNVTFRCDPISEHNRLYWYRQTLGQGPEFLTYFQNEAQLEKSRLLSDRFSAERPKGSFSTLEIQRTEQGDSAMYLCASSLGALGGYTFGSGTRLTVV.

This clonotype was detected a few times. This rearrangement joins TRBV6-1 to TRBJ2-6; 9 bases fit TRBD1. V lost 0 bases, J lost 0 bases, and 6 bases stayed unmatched. Germline V lookup: CDR1 MNHNS, CDR2 SASEGT. CDR3 length: 19 amino acids. The CDR3 DNA reads as TGTGCCAGCAGTGAAGCGAAGGACAGGGGATTCTCTGGGGCCAACGTCCTGACTTTC. It translates to CASSEAKDRGFSGANVLTF.

The chain joins TRBV27 to TRBJ1-5, with 8 bases that match TRBD1. V gave up 1 base and J gave up 4 bases; unmatched junction bases: 9. The CDR3 runs 17 residues. Looked up from germline, CDR1 is MNHEY and CDR2 is SMNVEV (reference sequence). CDR3 sequence reads: CASSLWSRDRGNQPQHF. CDR3 DNA: TGTGCCAGCAGTTTATGGAGTCGCGACAGGGGAAATCAGCCCCAGCATTTT.

This clonotype was counted between two and nine times. The V gene is TRBV5-6, the J gene TRBJ2-7; D remains unclear. Deletions cut 5 bases from V and 3 bases from J, with 12 bases between. This CDR3 is built from 13 residues. In germline, CDR1 is SGHDT, CDR2 YYEEEE. The CDR3, as DNA: TGTGCCAGCAGATCGGGCGGCCGCTACGAGCAGTACTTC. It translates to CASRSGGRYEQYF. Complete variable domain (other parts from reference TRBV5-6 and TRBJ2-7): DAGVTQSPTHLIKTRGQQVTLRCSPKSGHDTVSWYQQALGQGPQFIFQYYEEEERQRGNFPDRFSGHQFPNYSSELNVNALLLGDSALYLCASRSGGRYEQYFGPGTRLTVT.

This rearrangement joins TRBV19 to TRBJ2-1, with D hard to call. Germline V lookup: CDR1 LNHDA, CDR2 SQIVND (reference sequence). Trimming shortened V by 6 bases and J by 0 bases, and 12 bases separated the two germline ends. CDR3 length: 15 residues. CDR3 sequence: CASSQDFSSYNEQFF. The DNA for the CDR3 is TGTGCCAGTAGCCAAGACTTTAGCTCCTACAATGAGCAGTTCTTC. The full variable domain, completed using reference TRBV19 and TRBJ2-1, is DGGITQSPKYLFRKEGQNVTLSCEQNLNHDAMYWYRQDPGQGLRLIYYSQIVNDFQKGDIAEGYSVSREKKESFPLTVTSAQKNPTAFYLCASSQDFSSYNEQFFGPGTRLTVL.